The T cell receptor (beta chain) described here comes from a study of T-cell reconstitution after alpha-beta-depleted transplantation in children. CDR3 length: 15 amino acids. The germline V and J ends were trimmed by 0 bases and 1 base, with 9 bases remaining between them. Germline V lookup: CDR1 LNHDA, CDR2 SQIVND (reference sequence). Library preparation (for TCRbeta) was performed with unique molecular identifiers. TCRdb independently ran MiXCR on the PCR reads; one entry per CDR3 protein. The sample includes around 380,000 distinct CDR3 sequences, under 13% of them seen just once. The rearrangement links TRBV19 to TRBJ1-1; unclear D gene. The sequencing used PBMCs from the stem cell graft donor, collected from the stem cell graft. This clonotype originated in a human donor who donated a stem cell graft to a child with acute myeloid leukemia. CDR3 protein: CASSIDQRPNTEAFF. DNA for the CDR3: TGTGCCAGTAGTATAGATCAGAGACCGAACACTGAAGCTTTCTTT. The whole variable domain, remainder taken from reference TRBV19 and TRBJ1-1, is DGGITQSPKYLFRKEGQNVTLSCEQNLNHDAMYWYRQDPGQGLRLIYYSQIVNDFQKGDIAEGYSVSREKKESFPLTVTSAQKNPTAFYLCASSIDQRPNTEAFFGQGTRLTVV.